A single sample is the source of the 20 T cell receptor beta chains below, sequenced in a study of cytomegalovirus exposure and HLA in healthy donors. Primers: 60 Vbeta forward and 13 Jbeta reverse. Assay used: immunoSEQ multiplex PCR; TCRdb lists only in-frame clones, some missing. The sample has 90,000 to 130,000 clones; approximately 80% are singletons. The sample taken for sequencing was PBMCs. The receptors were gathered from a woman aged 60 to 75 in good health and CMV-seropositive.

CDR3 sequence: CASSLGGLAGVDTQYF. Here the CDR3 DNA reads TGTGCCAGCAGCCTGGGGGGGCTAGCGGGAGTAGATACGCAGTATTTT. The J gene is TRBJ2-3, the V gene TRBV5-5; TRBD2 matches at 10 bases. V shed 4 bases and J 5 bases; nucleotides not matched to a gene: 10. This CDR3 spans 16 amino acids. Looked up from germline, CDR1 is SGHKS and CDR2 is YYEKEE (reference sequence).

This clone is a singleton in its sample. V is TRBV2 and J is TRBJ2-3; possibly TRBD1 for D (5 bases). Germline CDR1 and CDR2: SNHLY and FYNNEI. The CDR3 spans 13 residues. The CDR3 spells CGVTVTGTDTQYF. CDR3 nucleotides: TGTGGAGTGACAGTAACTGGGACAGATACGCAGTATTTT.

V gene TRBV19 combines with J gene TRBJ2-1, with 7 bases that match TRBD1. Germline V gene data show CDR1 as LNHDA and CDR2 as SQIVND (reference sequence). The ends lost 3 bases at V and 3 bases at J; junction bases unmatched: 5. This CDR3 comprises 15 residues. CDR3: CASSINRGFYNEQFF. Written as DNA, the CDR3 is TGTGCCAGTAGTATTAACAGGGGCTTCTACAATGAGCAGTTCTTC.

The chain couples TRBV5-1 to TRBJ2-1; the match to TRBD1 covers 9 bases. The germline V gene has CDR1 SGHRS and CDR2 YFSETQ. The CDR3 contains 12 residues. J was trimmed by 9 bases and V by 3 bases; bases with no gene match: 1. DNA of the CDR3: TGCGCCAGCAGCTACAGGGGGCCTGAGCAGTTCTTC. This sequence encodes CASSYRGPEQFF.

This clone showed up just once. This chain uses TRBV28 with TRBJ2-1; the D gene is possibly TRBD2 (5 bases). Germline assignment: CDR1 MDHEN and CDR2 SYDVKM. Trimming left V 6 bases short and J 6 bases short, with 9 bases between. The CDR3 has 12 amino acids. The CDR3 coding sequence is TGTGCCAGCAGGACTATTGGCAATGAGCAGTTCTTC. Its protein product is CASRTIGNEQFF.

The chain employs TRBV2 and TRBJ2-1; a weak D match, TRBD2 (6 bases). The CDR3 loop spans 15 amino acids. Germline lookup yields CDR1 SNHLY and CDR2 FYNNEI. Trimming left V 6 bases short and J 2 bases short, with 14 bases between. The CDR3 spells CASSESGQTYNEQFF. The CDR3 DNA sequence: TGTGCCAGCAGCGAGAGCGGGCAAACCTACAATGAGCAGTTCTTC.

This clone was observed a handful of times. At one end the junction does not follow the germline gene, possibly because of a read error. The rearrangement joins TRBV7-9 to TRBJ2-7; no reliable D call. Germline lookup yields CDR1 SEHNR and CDR2 FQNEAQ (reference sequence). This CDR3 is 12 amino acids long. CDR3 amino acids: CSSSLAISEQYF. CDR3 nucleotide sequence: TGTTCCAGCAGCTTAGCTATATCCGAGCAGTACTTC.

The rearrangement uses TRBV11-2 and TRBJ2-3; 13 bases agree with TRBD2. This CDR3 is built from 18 residues. The germline V gene has CDR1 SGHAT and CDR2 FQNNGV. V was pared by 1 base and J by 4 bases, with 8 bases of the junction left unmatched. CDR3 nucleotides: TGTGCCAGCAGCTTAGTTTGGACTAGCGGGAGTGGCGCAGATACGCAGTATTTT. This translates into CASSLVWTSGSGADTQYF.

The CDR3 sequence: CASSPPTGEDGYTF. The CDR3 region has the DNA TGTGCCAGCTCACCACCGACAGGGGAGGATGGCTACACCTTC. The chain carries TRBV18 and TRBJ1-2, with 8 bases that match TRBD1. Germline CDR1 KGHSH, CDR2 LQKENI. The CDR3 is 14 amino acids. V lost 0 bases to trimming and J lost 6 bases; unmatched junction nucleotides: 3.

The chain joins TRBV19 to TRBJ2-1, with 14 bases fitting TRBD2. Trimming removed 4 bases from V and 10 bases from J; junction bases left unmatched: 6. This CDR3 comprises 15 residues. Germline CDR1 LNHDA, CDR2 SQIVND (reference sequence). This CDR3 reads CASSTGLAGGGEQFF. CDR3 DNA sequence: TGTGCCAGTAGTACAGGACTAGCGGGAGGTGGGGAGCAGTTCTTC.

V and J are TRBV7-8 and TRBJ2-7, with 7 bases identical to TRBD1. From germline, CDR1 is SGHVS and CDR2 FQNEAQ. Unmatched junction bases numbered 8, after V lost 5 bases and J lost 4 bases. The CDR3 consists of 14 residues. This CDR3 is CASSRDRGEYEQYF. Written as DNA, the CDR3 is TGTGCCAGCAGCCGGGACAGAGGAGAGTACGAGCAGTACTTC.

In its sample, this clone was seen once. For the CDR3, the DNA is TGTGCCAGCAGCAGGGGGGGCGCCCTCTCTGGAAACACCATATATTTT. Residues: CASSRGGALSGNTIYF. The J gene is TRBJ1-3, the V gene TRBV7-8, with D tentatively TRBD1 (6 bases). Looked up from germline, CDR1 is SGHVS and CDR2 is FQNEAQ. The CDR3 runs to 16 residues. Trimming removed 5 bases from V and 0 bases from J, with 14 bases in between.

The rearrangement uses TRBV21-1 and TRBJ1-2; the DNA was not compared with TRBD1, the D call given in the table. TRBV21-1 is designated a pseudogene. The CDR3 length is 15 residues. The CDR3 DNA is TGTGCCAGCAGCAGTGGTGGGGGACAGGGGGCTTGCTACACCTTC. This gives the protein CASSSGGGQGACYTF.

The CDR3 is CASVGRGQNYGYTF. The CDR3 DNA is TGTGCCAGCGTCGGCAGGGGCCAAAACTATGGCTACACCTTC. This chain links TRBV9 with TRBJ1-2; the D gene is possibly TRBD1 (6 bases). The V end was cut by 7 bases, the J end by 2 bases, with 15 bases between. CDR3 size: 14 residues. Germline CDR1 reads SGDLS; CDR2 reads YYNGEE.

This clone was seen just once. The chain uses TRBV2 and TRBJ2-5, with D tentatively TRBD1 (6 bases). The tail of the sequence fits TRBJ2-7 better, so the J call may be wrong. This CDR3 region has 13 residues. CDR1 and CDR2 from the germline V gene are SNHLY and FYNNEI. CDR3 nucleotides: TGTGCCACGACAGGCGCGACGATCAACGAGCAGTACTTC. Protein: CATTGATINEQYF.

CDR3 sequence reads: CASSVDIKGAGEKLFF. The CDR3 DNA is TGTGCCAGCAGCGTAGATATTAAAGGGGCTGGGGAAAAACTGTTTTTT. The chain uses TRBV9 and TRBJ1-4; D might be TRBD1 (5 bases). Trimming took off 0 bases at V and 8 bases at J, with 17 bases between the two ends. The CDR3 consists of 16 residues. The V gene's germline CDR1 is SGDLS and CDR2 YYNGEE.

The count of this clone is one. The chain links TRBV4-1 to TRBJ1-5; 8 bases align to TRBD1. The CDR3 is made up of 15 amino acids. V lost 4 bases, J lost 5 bases, and 7 bases stayed unmatched. Per the germline V gene, CDR1 is MGHRA and CDR2 is YSYEKL. CDR3 sequence (DNA): TGCGCCAGCAGCCTAGAGGACAGGGCCGATCAGCCCCAGCATTTT. It codes for CASSLEDRADQPQHF.

The chain employs TRBV6-4 and TRBJ2-7; 11 bases fit TRBD1. After removal of 3 bases from V and 3 bases from J, the junction contained 7 bases not matched to a gene. Looked up from germline, CDR1 is MRHNA and CDR2 is SNTAGT. The CDR3 extends over 16 amino acids. This CDR3 is CASSEGQGGKSYEQYF. CDR3 bases: TGTGCCAGCAGTGAGGGACAGGGGGGTAAAAGCTACGAGCAGTACTTC.

In this sample, this clone turned up a few times. The V gene is TRBV7-9, the J gene TRBJ2-6; D may be TRBD1 (5 bases). V lost 1 base and J 3 bases, leaving 7 bases between the germline ends. The CDR3 contains 15 residues. Germline V gene lookup returns CDR1 SEHNR and CDR2 FQNEAQ (reference sequence). The CDR3 nucleotides read TGTGCCAGCAGCTTAGACAGGTTTGGGGCCAACGTCCTGACTTTC. It encodes CASSLDRFGANVLTF.

The V gene is TRBV28, the J gene TRBJ1-4; D is perhaps TRBD1 (5 bases). The germline V and J ends were trimmed by 3 bases and 8 bases, with 10 bases remaining between them. The germline gives CDR1 MDHEN, CDR2 SYDVKM. The CDR3 is made up of 13 amino acids. In DNA, the CDR3 is TGTGCCAGCAGTTTTCCAGGGTGGGAAAAACTGTTTTTT. Its translation is CASSFPGWEKLFF.